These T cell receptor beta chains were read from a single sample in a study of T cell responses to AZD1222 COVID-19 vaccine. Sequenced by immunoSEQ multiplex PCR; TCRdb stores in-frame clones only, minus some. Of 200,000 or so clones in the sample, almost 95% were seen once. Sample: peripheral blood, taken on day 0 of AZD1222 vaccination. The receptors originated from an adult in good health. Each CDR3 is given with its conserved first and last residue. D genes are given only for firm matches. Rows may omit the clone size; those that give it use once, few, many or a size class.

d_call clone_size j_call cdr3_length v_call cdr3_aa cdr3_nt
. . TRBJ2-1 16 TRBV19 CASSIGGRFSYNEQFF TGTGCCAGTAGTATAGGAGGCAGATTTTCCTACAATGAGCAGTTCTTC
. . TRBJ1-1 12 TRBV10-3 CAISDYDREAFF TGTGCCATCAGTGATTATGACCGTGAAGCTTTCTTT
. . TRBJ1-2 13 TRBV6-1 CASSESLTYGYTF TGTGCCAGCAGTGAAAGCCTAACCTATGGCTACACCTTC
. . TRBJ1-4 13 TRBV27 CASRSSQNEKLFF TGTGCCAGCAGGTCTTCCCAGAATGAAAAACTGTTTTTT
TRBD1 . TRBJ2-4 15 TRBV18 CASSPGGTGDADSYF TGTGCCAGCTCACCGGGCGGGACAGGGGACGCGGATTCGTACTTC
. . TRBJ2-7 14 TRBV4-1 CASSPRGRSYEQYF TGCGCCAGCAGCCCCAGGGGTAGGTCGTACGAGCAGTACTTC
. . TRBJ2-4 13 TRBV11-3 CASSAGGRGIQYF TGTGCCAGCAGCGCGGGCGGTCGGGGCATTCAGTACTTC
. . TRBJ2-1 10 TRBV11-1 CASGLREQFF TGTGCCAGCGGGTTGAGGGAGCAGTTCTTC
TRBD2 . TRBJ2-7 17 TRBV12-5 CASGLAGLAGFSYEQYF TGTGCTAGTGGCTTGGCGGGACTAGCGGGATTCTCCTACGAGCAGTACTTC
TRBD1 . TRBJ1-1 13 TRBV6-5 CARNRGRNTEAFF TGTGCCCGAAACAGGGGTCGGAACACTGAAGCTTTCTTT
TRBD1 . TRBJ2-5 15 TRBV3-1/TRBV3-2 CASSPSRTGGVTQYF TGTGCCAGCAGCCCGTCCCGGACAGGGGGTGTGACCCAGTACTTC
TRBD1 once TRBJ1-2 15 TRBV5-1 CASRGSGQGRGGYTF TGCGCCAGCCGGGGGTCGGGACAGGGGCGAGGAGGCTACACCTTC
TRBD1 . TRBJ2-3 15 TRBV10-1 CASSAGQGNTDTQYF TGCGCCAGCAGTGCGGGACAGGGGAACACAGATACGCAGTATTTT
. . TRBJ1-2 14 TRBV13 CASSRYGGNYGYTF TGTGCCAGCAGCCGCTACGGGGGCAACTATGGCTACACCTTC
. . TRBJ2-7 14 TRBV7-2 CASSPFQGGYEQYF TGTGCCAGCAGCCCATTTCAGGGTGGGTACGAGCAGTACTTC
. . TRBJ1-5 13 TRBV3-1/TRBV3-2 CASSQDRGQPQHF TGTGCCAGCAGCCAAGATAGGGGGCAGCCCCAGCATTTT
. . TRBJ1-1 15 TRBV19 CASSIGLRGDTEAFF TGTGCCAGTAGTATAGGTCTCCGGGGTGACACTGAAGCTTTCTTT
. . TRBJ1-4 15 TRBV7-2 CASSLGEGTNEKLFF TGTGCCAGCAGCTTAGGGGAGGGTACTAATGAAAAACTGTTTTTT
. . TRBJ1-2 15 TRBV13 CASSLLGRAEYGYTF TGTGCCAGCAGCTTACTGGGCAGGGCAGAGTATGGCTACACCTTC
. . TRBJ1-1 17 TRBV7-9 CASGKQGIGLMNTEAFF TGTGCCAGCGGCAAACAGGGAATAGGCCTCATGAACACTGAAGCTTTCTTT
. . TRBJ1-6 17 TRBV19 CASSRSRGEGFNSPLHF TGTGCCAGTAGTCGTTCCCGCGGGGAGGGCTTTAATTCACCCCTCCACTTT
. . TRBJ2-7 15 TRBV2 CASSEETGTPYEQYF TGTGCCAGCAGTGAAGAGACAGGGACTCCCTACGAGCAGTACTTC